This T cell receptor beta chain is drawn from a study of T cell changes during pregnancy in multiple sclerosis (dated by TCRdb to between 2019 and 2020). Broadly, across the study: The study examined how the T cell repertoire changed over the course of pregnancy in women with multiple sclerosis.

Via the germline V gene, CDR1 is MRHNA and CDR2 SNTAGT. From cysteine to phenylalanine, the CDR3 is 15 amino acids long. Just the 45-base CDR3 DNA is kept, in frame starting at base 1. Trimming takes 2 bases off V and 4 bases off J; junction bases not matched to a gene: 4. Library preparation was by the immunoSEQ multiplex PCR assay. The table comes from immuneACCESS by way of TCRdb, which keeps in-frame sequences with V and J called. Part of the clones is missing from these tables; in studies checked, under half for an unresolved V gene and the rest for unknown reasons. Within this sample are roughly 53,000 clones, with roughly 92% of them counted one time only. 0.3% to 0.45% of the sample is taken by the ten largest. About this clone itself: Its antigen is unknown. No base qualities exist here, and no much larger clone lies one base off it.

The source was CD4+ T cells from peripheral blood mononuclear cells, collected in the second trimester of pregnancy. The V and J genes are TRBV6-4 and TRBJ2-3, and TRBD2 matches 9 of the central bases. The TCR sequence derives from a female donor in good health, enrolled as a control in a pregnancy study. The nucleotides read TGTGCCAGCAGTGACGCGGGGGGGCCCCCAGATACGCAGTATTTT. It translates to CASSDAGGPPDTQYF.